This is a list of T cell receptor beta chains from one sample in a study of T cell responses to AZD1222 COVID-19 vaccine. The table came from immunoSEQ multiplex PCR; TCRdb's copy has only in-frame clones and leaves some out. The sample contains tens of thousands of clones, 70% to 90% of which appear only once. Sequenced here: peripheral blood, sampled 28 days after the second AZD1222 dose. Receptors originate from an adult who received the AZD1222 COVID-19 vaccine. CDR3s include the opening cysteine and the closing phenylalanine or tryptophan. A D gene is named only where the DNA matches it firmly. Clone size is given for some rows only: seen once, a few or many times, or a class if the clone is expanded.

d_gene: TRBD1
len: 14
j_gene: TRBJ2-7
v_gene: TRBV7-9
abundance: .
CDR3nt: TGTGCCAGCAGCCTTACAGGGGACCTCTACGAGCAGTACTTC
CDR3aa: CASSLTGDLYEQYF

d_gene: TRBD1
len: 13
j_gene: TRBJ1-1
v_gene: TRBV28
abundance: .
CDR3nt: TGTGCCAGCAGTTTAGGGGACAGGGGGATAGCTTTCTTT
CDR3aa: CASSLGDRGIAFF

d_gene: .
len: 14
j_gene: TRBJ2-6
v_gene: TRBV6-5
abundance: .
CDR3nt: TGTGCCAGCCAGGGTACGCCTGGGGCCAACGTCCTGACTTTC
CDR3aa: CASQGTPGANVLTF

d_gene: .
len: 14
j_gene: TRBJ2-7
v_gene: TRBV27
abundance: .
CDR3nt: TGTGCCAGCAGTCAAAGGGGAGCTTCTTACGAGCAGTACTTC
CDR3aa: CASSQRGASYEQYF

d_gene: TRBD2
len: 13
j_gene: TRBJ2-7
v_gene: TRBV2
abundance: .
CDR3nt: TGTGCCAGCATTCCTCCCCTGGCTAGCGGGACGTACTTC
CDR3aa: CASIPPLASGTYF

d_gene: .
len: 13
j_gene: TRBJ2-2
v_gene: TRBV11-3
abundance: .
CDR3nt: TGTGCCAGCAGCTTTATATACACCGGGGAGCTGTTTTTT
CDR3aa: CASSFIYTGELFF

d_gene: .
len: 18
j_gene: TRBJ2-2
v_gene: TRBV19
abundance: .
CDR3nt: TGTGCCAGTAGTATCTCTCACGGGACAAATGCGAACACCGGGGAGCTGTTTTTT
CDR3aa: CASSISHGTNANTGELFF

d_gene: TRBD1
len: 14
j_gene: TRBJ2-7
v_gene: TRBV9
abundance: .
CDR3nt: TGTGCCAGCAGCGGGGGACAGGGGTTGGACGAGCAGTACTTC
CDR3aa: CASSGGQGLDEQYF

d_gene: .
len: 14
j_gene: TRBJ1-2
v_gene: TRBV3-1/TRBV3-2
abundance: few
CDR3nt: TGTGCCAGCAGGGAATCGTGGCGGCCCTATGGCTACACCTTC
CDR3aa: CASRESWRPYGYTF

d_gene: .
len: 14
j_gene: TRBJ1-2
v_gene: TRBV6-5
abundance: .
CDR3nt: TGTGCCAGCAGATCACGGGTCCTTAACTATGGCTACACCTTC
CDR3aa: CASRSRVLNYGYTF

d_gene: TRBD2
len: 13
j_gene: TRBJ2-1
v_gene: TRBV6-5
abundance: once
CDR3nt: TGTGCCAGCAGATCTAGCGGGAGCAATGAGCAGTTCTTC
CDR3aa: CASRSSGSNEQFF

d_gene: .
len: 10
j_gene: TRBJ1-2
v_gene: TRBV6-1
abundance: .
CDR3nt: TGTGCCAGCAGTGACGTCCGCTACACCTTC
CDR3aa: CASSDVRYTF

d_gene: TRBD1
len: 15
j_gene: TRBJ1-2
v_gene: TRBV24-1
abundance: .
CDR3nt: TGTGCCACCAGTGACCGGGACAGAGATAACTATGGCTACACCTTC
CDR3aa: CATSDRDRDNYGYTF

d_gene: .
len: 11
j_gene: TRBJ2-7
v_gene: TRBV19
abundance: .
CDR3nt: TGTGCCAGCAGGAAGTCGGGGGAGCAGTACTTC
CDR3aa: CASRKSGEQYF

d_gene: .
len: 14
j_gene: TRBJ2-1
v_gene: TRBV6-5
abundance: .
CDR3nt: TGTGCCAGCCGTCACCCTCAAGTAACGTATGAGCAGTTCTTC
CDR3aa: CASRHPQVTYEQFF

d_gene: .
len: 15
j_gene: TRBJ1-4
v_gene: TRBV6-5
abundance: once
CDR3nt: TGTGCCAGCAGTAGGGACCCTGCAACTAATGAAAAACTGTTTTTT
CDR3aa: CASSRDPATNEKLFF

d_gene: .
len: 15
j_gene: TRBJ2-1
v_gene: TRBV30
abundance: .
CDR3nt: TGTGCCTCTAGACCCTACTCCCCTTCCTACAATGAGCAGTTCTTC
CDR3aa: CASRPYSPSYNEQFF

d_gene: .
len: 15
j_gene: TRBJ2-5
v_gene: TRBV27
abundance: .
CDR3nt: TGTGCCAGCATGTCACAGGGAGCGGGACAAGAGACCCAGTACTTC
CDR3aa: CASMSQGAGQETQYF

d_gene: .
len: 15
j_gene: TRBJ2-3
v_gene: TRBV11-3
abundance: .
CDR3nt: TGTGCCAGCAGCAACCAGATAAGTTTAGCAGATACGCAGTATTTT
CDR3aa: CASSNQISLADTQYF

d_gene: .
len: 14
j_gene: TRBJ2-2
v_gene: TRBV2
abundance: .
CDR3nt: TGTGCCAGGACGAAACAGGGATACACCGGGGAGCTGTTTTTT
CDR3aa: CARTKQGYTGELFF

d_gene: .
len: 15
j_gene: TRBJ1-2
v_gene: TRBV5-4
abundance: .
CDR3nt: TGTGCCAGCAGCTTGGCCTTGGGAGTCAACTATGGCTACACCTTC
CDR3aa: CASSLALGVNYGYTF

d_gene: .
len: 15
j_gene: TRBJ1-5
v_gene: TRBV4-1
abundance: .
CDR3nt: TGCGCCAGCAGCCAAGACAGGGGTTATTTTCAGCCCCAGCATTTT
CDR3aa: CASSQDRGYFQPQHF

d_gene: TRBD1
len: 13
j_gene: TRBJ2-5
v_gene: TRBV2
abundance: .
CDR3nt: TGTGCCAGTCTACGGACAGGCAAAGAGACCCAGTACTTC
CDR3aa: CASLRTGKETQYF

d_gene: .
len: 13
j_gene: TRBJ1-1
v_gene: TRBV2
abundance: .
CDR3nt: TGTGCCAGCAGTGAATATGAGGGGCTTGTCGCTTTCTTT
CDR3aa: CASSEYEGLVAFF

d_gene: TRBD1
len: 15
j_gene: TRBJ1-6
v_gene: TRBV30
abundance: .
CDR3nt: TGTGCCTACACAATCCGGGACAGGAGGCTCCCACCCCTCCACTTT
CDR3aa: CAYTIRDRRLPPLHF

d_gene: .
len: 14
j_gene: TRBJ2-1
v_gene: TRBV6-5
abundance: .
CDR3nt: TGTGCCAGCAGACCACTAAGCTCCTACAATGAGCAGTTCTTC
CDR3aa: CASRPLSSYNEQFF

d_gene: .
len: 12
j_gene: TRBJ2-7
v_gene: TRBV18
abundance: few
CDR3nt: TGTGCCAGCTCACCCGTTGGATACGAGCAGTACTTC
CDR3aa: CASSPVGYEQYF

d_gene: TRBD2
len: 13
j_gene: TRBJ2-5
v_gene: TRBV30
abundance: .
CDR3nt: TGTGCCTGGAGTGTACTGACTAGCGGAACCCAGTACTTC
CDR3aa: CAWSVLTSGTQYF